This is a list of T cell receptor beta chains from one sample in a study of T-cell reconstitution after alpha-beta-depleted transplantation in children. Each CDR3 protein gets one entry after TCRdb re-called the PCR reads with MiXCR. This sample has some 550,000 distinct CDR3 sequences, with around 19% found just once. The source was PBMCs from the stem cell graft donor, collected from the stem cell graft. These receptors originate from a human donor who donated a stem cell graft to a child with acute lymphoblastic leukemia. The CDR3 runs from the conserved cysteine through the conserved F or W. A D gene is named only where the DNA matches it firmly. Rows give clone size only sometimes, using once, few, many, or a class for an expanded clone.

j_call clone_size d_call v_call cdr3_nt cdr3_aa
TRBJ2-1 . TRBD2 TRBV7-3 TGTGCCAGCAGCCAGCTAGCGGGGCCCTACAATGAGCAGTTCTTC CASSQLAGPYNEQFF
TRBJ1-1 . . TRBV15 TGTGCCACCAGCAGAGATAAAGGTGTGGAGGCTTTCTTT CATSRDKGVEAFF
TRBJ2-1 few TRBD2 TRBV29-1 TGCAGCGTTGTAACTAGCGGGACCTCCTACAATGAGCAGTTCTTC CSVVTSGTSYNEQFF
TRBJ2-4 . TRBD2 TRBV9 TGTGCCAGCAGCCCTCGGACTAGCGGGAGGGCTAAAAACATTCAGTACTTC CASSPRTSGRAKNIQYF
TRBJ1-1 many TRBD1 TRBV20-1 TGCAGTGCTCCGGGACAGGGAAACACTGAAGCTTTCTTT CSAPGQGNTEAFF
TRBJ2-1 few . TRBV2 TGTGCCAGCAGCGGGGAGATCCTTTCCTACAATGAGCAGTTCTTC CASSGEILSYNEQFF
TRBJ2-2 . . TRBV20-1 TGCAGTGCCCACCGGGGGCTGGCCGGGGAGCTGTTTTTT CSAHRGLAGELFF
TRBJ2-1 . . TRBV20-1 TGCAGTGCTAGTCATCCCTCTACCGCCTCCTACAATGAGCAGTTCTTC CSASHPSTASYNEQFF
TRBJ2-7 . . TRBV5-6 TGTGCCAGCAGCTTGGACAGCCCGAATGACGAGCAGTACTTC CASSLDSPNDEQYF
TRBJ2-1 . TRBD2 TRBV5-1 TGCGCCAGCAGCTCAGCGGGACTAGCGGTCCGGGAGCAGTTCTTC CASSSAGLAVREQFF
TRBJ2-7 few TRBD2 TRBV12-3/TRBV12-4 TGTGCCACCTCATCCCGGGAGGCCCCCTACGAGCAGTACTTC CATSSREAPYEQYF
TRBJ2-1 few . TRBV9 TGTGCCAGCAGCGGAGGAGGGGTAGGGGACCACGGCTACAATGAGCAGTTCTTC CASSGGGVGDHGYNEQFF
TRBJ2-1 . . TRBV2 TGTGCCAGCAGTGATTCGCCTTCCTACAATGAGCAGTTCTTC CASSDSPSYNEQFF
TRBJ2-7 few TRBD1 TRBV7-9 TGTGCCAGCAGCTTAGGGCCGGGACAGGGCTACGAGCAGTACTTC CASSLGPGQGYEQYF
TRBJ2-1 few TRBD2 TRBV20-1 TGCAGTGCTCTCGGACTAGCGGGTACCGTCAATGAGCAGTTCTTC CSALGLAGTVNEQFF
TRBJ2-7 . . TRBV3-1 TGTGCCAGCAGCCAAGAAGCCCCCCCTAACCGGGACTTCTACGAGCAGTACTTC CASSQEAPPNRDFYEQYF
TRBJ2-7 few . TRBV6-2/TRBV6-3 TGTGCCAGCAGTTACGTCCCCCACGAGCAGTACTTC CASSYVPHEQYF
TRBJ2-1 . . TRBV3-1 TGTGCCAGCAGCCAAGGGGTTCGTAAGCTCTACAATGAGCAGTTCTTC CASSQGVRKLYNEQFF
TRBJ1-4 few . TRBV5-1 TGCGCCAGCAGCGTGACAGCGGGTAATGAAAAACTGTTTTTT CASSVTAGNEKLFF
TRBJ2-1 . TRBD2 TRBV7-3 TGTGCCAGCAGCACCCAGGGGACTAGCGCCAATGAGCAGTTCTTC CASSTQGTSANEQFF
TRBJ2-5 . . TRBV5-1 TGCGCCAGCAGCTTGCGGGGCGAGGAGACCCAGTACTTC CASSLRGEETQYF
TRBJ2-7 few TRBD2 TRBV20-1 TGCAGTGCTAGAGATCCCCGAGGTAGCGGGGCTTCCTACGAGCAGTACTTC CSARDPRGSGASYEQYF
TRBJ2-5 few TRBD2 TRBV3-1 TGTGCCAGCAGCCAAGGGAGCCTAGCGGGAGGTGGGGAGACCCAGTACTTC CASSQGSLAGGGETQYF
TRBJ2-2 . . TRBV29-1 TGCAGCGTTGCCGGGACCCTCCACGACACCGGGGAGCTGTTTTTT CSVAGTLHDTGELFF
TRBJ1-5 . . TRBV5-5 . CASSFRGRGDQPQHF
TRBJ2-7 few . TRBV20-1 TGCAGTGCTAGTCAGTTATACGAGCAGTACTTC CSASQLYEQYF
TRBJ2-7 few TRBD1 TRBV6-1 TGTGCCAGCAGTCCACAGGGGGCAGGTTTCGAGCAGTACTTC CASSPQGAGFEQYF
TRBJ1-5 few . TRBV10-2 TGCGCCACCGCCTTGGACAATGGCAATCAGCCCCAGCATTTT CATALDNGNQPQHF
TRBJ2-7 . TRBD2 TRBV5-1 TGCGCCAGCATTAACTCTAGCGGGAGCTCCTACGAGCAGTACTTC CASINSSGSSYEQYF
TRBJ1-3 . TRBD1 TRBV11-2 TGTGCCAGCAGTTCTACCGGGACAGAGGGGGACACCATATATTTT CASSSTGTEGDTIYF
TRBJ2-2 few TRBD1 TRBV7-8 TGTGCCAGCAGCCCTCACGGGGACAGATACACCGGGGAGCTGTTTTTT CASSPHGDRYTGELFF
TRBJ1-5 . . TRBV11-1 TGTGCCAGCAGCTCGTATGGGGCTAGGCTGAGCAGCAATCAGCCCCAGCATTTT CASSSYGARLSSNQPQHF
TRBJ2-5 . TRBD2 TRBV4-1 TGCGCCAGCAGCCCAAGACTAGCGGGAGGTGGAGGTTTTCAAGAGACCCAGTACTTC CASSPRLAGGGGFQETQYF
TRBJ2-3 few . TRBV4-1 TGCGCCAGCAGCCGCCTAGGAGCAGATACGCAGTATTTT CASSRLGADTQYF
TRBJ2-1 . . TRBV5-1 TGCGCCAGCAGCTTGGCGGGCGGTGAGCCAAAAGAGCAGTTCTTC CASSLAGGEPKEQFF
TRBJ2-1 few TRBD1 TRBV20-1 TGCAGTGCCCGGACAGGGGGCCCCTACAATGAGCAGTTCTTC CSARTGGPYNEQFF
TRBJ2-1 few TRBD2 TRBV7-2 TGTGCCAGCAGCTCCGGACTAGGCAGGAATGAGCAGTTCTTC CASSSGLGRNEQFF
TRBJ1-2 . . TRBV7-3 TGTGCCAGCAGCTTACGGTTATCTGATGGCTACACCTTC CASSLRLSDGYTF
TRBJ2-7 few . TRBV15 TGTGCCACCAGCAGTGCAACCTTTCGCTCCTACGAGCAGTACTTC CATSSATFRSYEQYF